A selection of T cell receptor beta chains follows, all from one sample in a study of tumor and adjacent non-tumor tissue in lung cancer. TCRdb passed the multiplex PCR reads through MiXCR, listing each CDR3 protein once. This sample has fewer than 120,000 distinct CDR3 sequences, with approximately 84% found just once. Input material: lung tumor tissue. The origin of the receptors is a man between 65 and 85 years old with non-small cell lung cancer. The CDR3 runs from the conserved cysteine through the conserved F or W. A D gene is named only where the DNA matches it firmly. Size values are once, few and many counts, or a class for expanded clones, and some rows have none.

d_call	v_call	clone_size	j_call	cdr3_nt	cdr3_aa
TRBD1	TRBV29-1	.	TRBJ1-1	TGCAGCGTTCTGGACAGGTGCAGGAACACTGAAGTTTTCTTT	CSVLDRCRNTEVFF
.	TRBV2	.	TRBJ1-2	TGTGCCAGAGAGGGTTCAGGGACCTATGGCTACACCTTC	CAREGSGTYGYTF
.	TRBV4-1	.	TRBJ1-2	TGCGCCAGAAGGCAAGTGAGGGGAATCTATGGCTACACCTTC	CARRQVRGIYGYTF
.	TRBV6-8	.	TRBJ2-2	TGTGCCAGAAGTCGGCCCGAGACCATGAACACCGGGGAGCTGTTTTTT	CARSRPETMNTGELFF
.	TRBV12-3/TRBV12-4	.	TRBJ1-1	TGTGCCAGCAAGGGAAGGGACACTGAAACTTTTTTT	CASKGRDTETFF
TRBD1	TRBV6-1	many	TRBJ2-1	TGTGCCAGCAGACAGGGGGTGTCAATGCACAATGAGCAGTTCTTC	CASRQGVSMHNEQFF
.	TRBV11-2	.	TRBJ2-2	TGTGCCAGCGAACAGGCAGTAAGCACCGAGGAGCTGTTTTTT	CASEQAVSTEELFF
.	TRBV4-3	.	TRBJ2-1	TGCGCCAGCAGCCTAAAGACTAGTGGGATGATAAATGAGCCATTCTTC	CASSLKTSGMINEPFF
.	TRBV10-2	.	TRBJ2-5	TGCGTCACCCAGGGAAGTGCAACGAGGTGTGGGGAGACCCAGTACTTC	CVTQGSATRCGETQYF
.	TRBV4-1	.	TRBJ2-3	TGCGCCAGCAGAGGCACAGGTACTCAGTATTTT	CASRGTGTQYF
.	TRBV12-3/TRBV12-4	.	TRBJ2-1	TGTGCCAGCAGTCTAGCAGGGGACTCGGATGAGCAGTCCTTC	CASSLAGDSDEQSF
.	TRBV20-1	few	TRBJ2-7	TGCAGTGCTGACGGTGGTCTTGCCTACGAGCAGTACTTC	CSADGGLAYEQYF
TRBD1	TRBV6-6	many	TRBJ2-7	TGTGCCAGCAGTTTTAGGGGGACAGGGGCTCTAGTTAAAAACGAGCAGTACTTC	CASSFRGTGALVKNEQYF
.	TRBV12-3/TRBV12-4	.	TRBJ1-1	TGTGCCAGCAGTTTACTACACGGGGAGGGAGCTTTCTTT	CASSLLHGEGAFF
.	TRBV5-6	.	TRBJ1-6	TGTGCCAGCAACTTCGGGGGTAGCTCATATAATTCACCCCTCCACTTT	CASNFGGSSYNSPLHF
.	TRBV4-2	.	TRBJ1-5	TGTGCCAACAGCCAAGATCCCGGACAAAGCAATCAGCCCCAATATTTT	CANSQDPGQSNQPQYF
.	TRBV11-2	.	TRBJ2-1	TGTGCCAGCAACCCGGGCAGTGAGCAGTTCTTT	CASNPGSEQFF
.	TRBV4-1	.	TRBJ1-1	TGCGCCAGCAGCCAAGATTGTAGACTGGCTTTCTTT	CASSQDCRLAFF
.	TRBV6-5	.	TRBJ2-2	TGTGTCAGCACCAAGCACGGGGAGCTGTTTTTT	CVSTKHGELFF
.	TRBV11-2	.	TRBJ2-3	TGTACCAGCAGCTTAGATCTGGATGGCCACGGATCAGATACGCAGTATTTT	CTSSLDLDGHGSDTQYF
.	TRBV12-3/TRBV12-4	.	TRBJ2-1	TGTGCCAGCAGTTTGTGGGAGACGGCTCAGTTCTTC	CASSLWETAQFF
.	TRBV5-4	.	TRBJ2-1	TGTGTCAGCAGCTTGCCAGGGGAGGAGCAGTTCTTC	CVSSLPGEEQFF
TRBD2	TRBV10-1	.	TRBJ2-1	TGCGCCAACAGCCCCCTCCGGGGGGGCTTTGAGCAGCTCTTC	CANSPLRGGFEQLF
TRBD2	TRBV5-5	.	TRBJ2-7	TGTGCCAGCAGCTCGAGGGGGAGGACTAGCGGAACCTACGAGCAGTACTTC	CASSSRGRTSGTYEQYF
.	TRBV11-3	.	TRBJ1-5	TGTCCCAGCAGCAACCGGGCCCTAGATATGCAGCATTTT	CPSSNRALDMQHF
.	TRBV4-2	.	TRBJ2-3	TGTGCCAGCAGCCAACCAACACCCCGTGAGTCAGATACGCAGTATTTT	CASSQPTPRESDTQYF
TRBD1	TRBV6-5	.	TRBJ1-2	TGTGCCAGCACCCGTGGGATGCGGGACAGTCTCTATGAGTACACCTTC	CASTRGMRDSLYEYTF
.	TRBV12-3/TRBV12-4	.	TRBJ2-7	TGTACCAGCAGTTTTTGGGGGGAGGGGGTCGGGTCCTACGAGCAGTACTTC	CTSSFWGEGVGSYEQYF
.	TRBV11-3	.	TRBJ2-1	TGTGCCAACAGCTTAGATCCCACGGGGGGCAGGGGTGAGCAATTCTTT	CANSLDPTGGRGEQFF
.	TRBV4-1	.	TRBJ2-3	TGCGCCAGCAGCCAGGCTGCCTCTACAGATACGCAGTATTTT	CASSQAASTDTQYF
.	TRBV5-1	.	TRBJ2-3	TGCGCCAACAGCTTGTCTGCGGGACCTAGCACAGATACGCAGTATTTT	CANSLSAGPSTDTQYF
.	TRBV7-9	.	TRBJ1-5	TGTGACAGCAGCTATGAGAGCGATCAGCCCCAGCATTTT	CDSSYESDQPQHF
TRBD1	TRBV12-3/TRBV12-4	.	TRBJ1-2	TGTACCAGCAGTTTGTTGACAGGGTTGGGCTATGGCTACACCTTC	CTSSLLTGLGYGYTF
.	TRBV11-3	.	TRBJ1-4	TGCGCCTGCAGTAGGACAGTCTCTGGTGAAAAACTATTTTTT	CACSRTVSGEKLFF
.	TRBV5-6	.	TRBJ2-3	TGCGCCAGCAGTTACAGGCTCGCCGGAGATATGCAGTATTTT	CASSYRLAGDMQYF
TRBD1	TRBV9	.	TRBJ1-2	TGTGCCAGCAGCCCCGGACAGGTCTATGGCTACACCTTC	CASSPGQVYGYTF
.	TRBV7-8	.	TRBJ1-5	TGTACCAGCAGTCCCCGGGACCTTCTAAATCAGCCCCAGCATTTT	CTSSPRDLLNQPQHF
.	TRBV28	.	TRBJ2-7	TGTGTCAGCAGTCCCAGGACGGGGGTCTACGAGCAGTACTTC	CVSSPRTGVYEQYF
.	TRBV11-3	.	TRBJ2-5	TGTGCCAGCAGCTTAGGGTTTAGTCGGGACGAGACCCAGTACTTC	CASSLGFSRDETQYF
.	TRBV29-1	.	TRBJ1-4	TGCAGGACTGAAGACGCGACTAATGAAAAACTGTTTTTT	CRTEDATNEKLFF
TRBD2	TRBV4-2	.	TRBJ2-2	TGTACTAGCAGCCAAGAGCGACTAGCGGGAGACACCGGGGAGCTGTTTTTT	CTSSQERLAGDTGELFF
.	TRBV11-2	.	TRBJ2-1	TGTGTCAGCAGCAAATGGACCGAGGGCGAGCAGTTCTTC	CVSSKWTEGEQFF
.	TRBV4-1	.	TRBJ2-2	TGCGCCAGCAGCCAAGTTCCATTTTGGGCGGGATCAGTCGCAGGGGAGCTGTTTTTT	CASSQVPFWAGSVAGELFF
.	TRBV6-1	.	TRBJ1-1	TGTGCCAGCAGTGACAATAGCCTGACGAACACTGAAGCTTTCTTT	CASSDNSLTNTEAFF
TRBD1	TRBV12-3/TRBV12-4	.	TRBJ2-7	TGTGCCAGCACCAGGGACAGTACTAGAGGTAGTTACGAGCAATACTTC	CASTRDSTRGSYEQYF
.	TRBV29-1	.	TRBJ1-1	TGCAGCGTCTTCGTACAGTGGACTAAAATTGAAGCTTTCTTT	CSVFVQWTKIEAFF
.	TRBV12-3/TRBV12-4	.	TRBJ1-3	TGTGCCAGCAGTCGTCCCGGGACGGGGATCGGCTCTGGAAACACCACGTATTTT	CASSRPGTGIGSGNTTYF
.	TRBV28	.	TRBJ2-4	TGTGCCAGCAGTTCCTACTCTCTAGCCAAAAACATTCAGTACTTT	CASSSYSLAKNIQYF
.	TRBV20-1	.	TRBJ2-7	TGCAGTACTACCGGGGCAGTCGAACAGTACTTC	CSTTGAVEQYF
.	TRBV27	.	TRBJ1-1	TGTGCCAGCACCACTATTCCGACTGGTGAAGCTTTCTTT	CASTTIPTGEAFF
.	TRBV28	.	TRBJ1-2	TGTGCCAGTAGACTAGGACAGACCTATGGCTACACCTTC	CASRLGQTYGYTF
.	TRBV5-4	.	TRBJ2-7	TGTGCCAGCAGTTCTTGGGGGTACGAGGAGTACTTC	CASSSWGYEEYF
TRBD2	TRBV20-1	.	TRBJ2-4	TGCAGTGCTCAACTACGGGGACTAGCGGGAGGGCCCGGCAAAAACATTCAGTACTTC	CSAQLRGLAGGPGKNIQYF
TRBD2	TRBV10-1	few	TRBJ2-1	TGCGCTAGCAGCGCGGGACTAGTGAGGAAGGATGAGCAGTTCTTC	CASSAGLVRKDEQFF
.	TRBV29-1	once	TRBJ2-5	TGCAGTGTTGAATCCCGACAGGTCCGAGAGACCCATTACTTC	CSVESRQVRETHYF
.	TRBV20-1	.	TRBJ2-5	TGCAGTGCTAGAGTTAACTCCGGGGCCCGGGAGACCCAGTACTTC	CSARVNSGARETQYF
TRBD2	TRBV6-1	.	TRBJ2-1	TGTGCCAGCAGTGATATGATAGCGGGAGGGCATAATAAGCAGTTCTTC	CASSDMIAGGHNKQFF